This TCR beta chain was documented in a study of identifying expanded T cells in peripheral blood. Study-wide points: Two-week clone count variance significantly increased as total template count grew.

Repertoires were generated with immunoSEQ multiplex PCR, while TCRdb's copy carries only in-frame clones and drops some. The sample includes over 100,000 clones, 70% to 90% of them seen just once. CDR1 and CDR2 (germline): MNHNY, SVGAGI (reference sequence). The CDR3 consists of 15 residues. Trimming stripped 5 bases from V and 4 bases from J, with 14 bases between. This clone was counted many times. Its antigen remains unknown. This sequence joins TRBV6-6 and TRBJ1-4; D perhaps matches TRBD1 (6 bases). Sequenced sample: blood. The TCR was taken from a person aged 18 to 75 in good health. In nucleotides, the CDR3 is TGTGCCAGCAGTCGGCCGGGACAAAGTAATGAAAAACTGTTTTTT. Its translation: CASSRPGQSNEKLFF.